This TCR beta chain was obtained from a study of blood T cell repertoires in COVID-19. Germline CDR1 SEHNR, CDR2 FQNEAQ (reference sequence). Deletions cut 5 bases from V and 5 bases from J, with 13 bases between. The CDR3 consists of 14 residues. Using immunoSEQ multiplex PCR, the repertoire was profiled, and TCRdb retains in-frame clones only, with some absent. The repertoire holds just over 250,000 clones, approximately 88% seen once, with approximately 10% in the top ten. The receptor comes from a woman in her 70s with COVID-19, enrolled during active disease. Sequencing input: peripheral blood. V usage is TRBV7-9 and J usage is TRBJ2-1; D perhaps matches TRBD2 (5 bases). In DNA form, the CDR3 reads TGTGCCAGCAGCGTGGGAGTCCACGACAATGAGCAGTTCTTC. As protein: CASSVGVHDNEQFF.